The 12 T cell receptor beta chains below come from one sample, sequenced in a study of blood T cell repertoires in COVID-19. Profiled with immunoSEQ multiplex PCR; TCRdb holds only in-frame clones, not every one. The sample consists of approximately 170,000 clones, approximately 79% of them appearing once. Sequencing was done on a sample of PBMCs or T cells enriched from blood (not recorded which). The receptors originated from a woman aged 70-85 years in a cohort exposed to, infected with or recovered from COVID-19 (not recorded which).

The rearrangement joins TRBV30 to TRBJ1-3; the match to TRBD1 covers 7 bases. This CDR3 has 17 amino acids. CDR1 and CDR2 from the germline V gene are GTSNPN and SVGIG (reference sequence). Trimming cost V 5 bases and J 0 bases; bases outside gene matches: 13. CDR3 loop: CAWVLPRDSPSGNTIYF. The CDR3 bases are TGTGCCTGGGTTCTCCCCCGGGACAGCCCCTCTGGAAACACCATATATTTT.

This chain uses TRBV7-2 with TRBJ1-2; TRBD1 might be the D (5 bases). Germline values: CDR1 SGHTA, CDR2 FQGNSA. The V end was cut by 4 bases, the J end by 6 bases, with 12 bases between. CDR3 length: 13 amino acids. The CDR3 loop reads CASSYDRAHGYTF. The CDR3, as DNA: TGTGCCAGCAGCTACGACAGAGCCCATGGCTACACCTTC.

The chain links TRBV5-3 to TRBJ2-3; 10 bases map to TRBD2. TRBV5-3 is reported as an ORF; its role is uncertain. V lost 5 bases and J lost 3; bases outside the gene matches: 9. The CDR3 extends over 16 amino acids. The CDR3 spells CARRRLAGTGTDTQYF. The CDR3 bases are TGTGCCAGAAGACGACTAGCGGGCACTGGGACAGATACGCAGTATTTT.

In this sample, this clone turned up a few times. The rearrangement uses TRBV19 and TRBJ2-1; TRBD1 is a possible D gene (7 bases). Trimming shortened V by 3 bases and J by 4 bases, and 16 bases separated the two germline ends. From germline, CDR1 is LNHDA and CDR2 SQIVND (reference sequence). This CDR3 is 16 amino acids long. CDR3 in amino acids: CASSIRAGGIYNEQFF. Here the CDR3 DNA reads TGTGCCAGTAGTATCCGGGCAGGGGGGATTTACAATGAGCAGTTCTTC.

J is TRBJ1-1 and V is TRBV28, with unresolved D. The V gene's germline CDR1 is MDHEN and CDR2 SYDVKM. V gave up 6 bases and J gave up 0 bases, with 8 bases separating them. The CDR3 totals 13 residues. In DNA form, the CDR3 reads TGTGCCAGCAGCCGCCAGATGAACACTGAAGCTTTCTTT. Translation: CASSRQMNTEAFF.

CDR3 coding DNA: TGTGCCAGCAGTTTAAGGGCCTTAGGGGTTCAGCCCCAGCATTTT. This gives the protein CASSLRALGVQPQHF. The rearrangement links TRBV28 to TRBJ1-5; a possible D gene is TRBD1 (5 bases). Germline V lookup: CDR1 MDHEN, CDR2 SYDVKM. This CDR3 has 15 amino acids. The V gene lost 2 bases and the J gene lost 6 bases, with 14 bases spanning the gap. Full variable domain (remainder filled in from reference TRBV28 and TRBJ1-5): DVKVTQSSRYLVKRTGEKVFLECVQDMDHENMFWYRQDPGLGLRLIYFSYDVKMKEKGDIPEGYSVSREKKERFSLILESASTNQTSMYLCASSLRALGVQPQHFGDGTRLSIL.

V is TRBV5-1 and J is TRBJ2-1; a weak D match, TRBD2 (5 bases). Germline V gene lookup returns CDR1 SGHRS and CDR2 YFSETQ. The ends were cut back, 2 bases at V and 5 bases at J, with 8 bases in the middle. The CDR3 consists of 13 residues. The CDR3 is CASSFGMDNEQFF. CDR3 nucleotides: TGCGCCAGCAGCTTCGGGATGGACAATGAGCAGTTCTTC.

The chain is built from TRBV28 and TRBJ2-1; 7 bases align to TRBD1. Germline trimming cut 4 bases from V and 3 bases from J; bases unmatched to any gene: 6. Germline CDR1 reads MDHEN; CDR2 reads SYDVKM. This CDR3 contains 15 residues. DNA of the CDR3: TGTGCCAGCAGTTATCCAGGGGGTAGCTACAATGAGCAGTTCTTC. Encoded protein: CASSYPGGSYNEQFF.

This chain uses TRBV30 with TRBJ1-2, with D tentatively TRBD1 (6 bases). The CDR3 has 12 residues. Germline CDR1 and CDR2: GTSNPN and SVGIG (reference sequence). V shed 4 bases and J shed 7 bases, with 13 bases lying between them. CDR3 sequence: CAWTTGQVGYTF. The CDR3 DNA follows: TGTGCCTGGACTACAGGGCAAGTTGGCTACACCTTC.

The V gene is TRBV27, the J gene TRBJ2-7, with TRBD1 matching over 7 bases. The CDR3 has 15 amino acids. The V gene end was trimmed by 6 bases and the J gene end by 2 bases; junction bases not matched to a gene: 10. From germline, CDR1 is MNHEY and CDR2 SMNVEV (reference sequence). The chain's CDR3 is CASSLIPGTAYEQYF. DNA of the CDR3: TGTGCCAGCAGCCTCATCCCCGGGACAGCCTACGAGCAGTACTTC.

V is TRBV7-9 and J is TRBJ2-1; D possibly corresponds to TRBD2 (6 bases). The CDR3 runs 14 residues. Trimming pared 5 bases from V and 4 bases from J, leaving 12 bases between. Germline V gene sequence: CDR1 SEHNR, CDR2 FQNEAQ (reference sequence). The chain's CDR3 is CASSQGLGYNEQFF. The CDR3 DNA reads TGTGCCAGCAGCCAGGGACTCGGGTACAATGAGCAGTTCTTC.

V usage is TRBV3-1 (or the pseudogene TRBV3-2) and J usage is TRBJ1-6; TRBD1 agrees at 7 bases. CDR1 is LGHDT, CDR2 YNNKEL, per germline (reference sequence). This CDR3 is built from 15 residues. V lost 4 bases, J lost 3 bases, and 3 bases stayed unmatched. CDR3 region: CASSLGTDYNSPLHF. Here the CDR3 DNA reads TGTGCCAGCAGCCTAGGGACAGACTATAATTCACCCCTCCACTTT.